These T cell receptor beta chains were read from a single sample in a study of tumor and adjacent non-tumor tissue in lung cancer. TCRdb re-called the multiplex PCR reads with MiXCR, one entry per CDR3 protein. The sample contains around 75,000 distinct CDR3 sequences, nearly 70% of which appear only once. The source material was distant non-tumor lung tissue. These TCRs come from a woman aged 45-65 years with non-small cell lung cancer. The CDR3 runs from the conserved cysteine through the conserved F or W. D genes are given only for firm matches. Clone size is given for some rows only: seen once, a few or many times, or a class if the clone is expanded.

v_call: TRBV6-2/TRBV6-3
clone_size: NA
j_call: TRBJ2-5
d_call: NA
cdr3_nt: TGTGCCAGCAGTAGAACAGGGTTGCAAGAGACCCAGTACTTC
cdr3_aa: CASSRTGLQETQYF

v_call: TRBV11-3
clone_size: once
j_call: TRBJ2-1
d_call: NA
cdr3_nt: TGTGCCAACAGCTTAGGAGGTGTGTTCGGGTATGAGCAGTTCTTC
cdr3_aa: CANSLGGVFGYEQFF

v_call: TRBV10-3
clone_size: few
j_call: TRBJ2-7
d_call: NA
cdr3_nt: TGTGCCATCAGTGCAGACCGGACAGAGCCCTACGAGCAGTACTTC
cdr3_aa: CAISADRTEPYEQYF

v_call: TRBV11-2
clone_size: NA
j_call: TRBJ2-1
d_call: TRBD2
cdr3_nt: TGTGCCAGCAACCTAATGTCCGGGACTAGCGGACCAAAGCAGTTCTTC
cdr3_aa: CASNLMSGTSGPKQFF

v_call: TRBV11-1
clone_size: NA
j_call: TRBJ2-5
d_call: TRBD1
cdr3_nt: TGTGCCATCAGCTTGAGGACAGGGTTATGGGAGACCCACTACTTC
cdr3_aa: CAISLRTGLWETHYF

v_call: TRBV20-1
clone_size: NA
j_call: TRBJ1-1
d_call: NA
cdr3_nt: TGCAGTGCTAGAGATCAGATGGGAAAGAACACTGAAGCTTTCTTT
cdr3_aa: CSARDQMGKNTEAFF

v_call: TRBV11-1
clone_size: NA
j_call: TRBJ2-5
d_call: NA
cdr3_nt: TGTACCAGCAGCTTATACTCAATGGGAAAGCAAGAGACCCAGTACTTC
cdr3_aa: CTSSLYSMGKQETQYF

v_call: TRBV20-1
clone_size: many
j_call: TRBJ2-4
d_call: TRBD1
cdr3_nt: TGCAGCGCGGGGGACAGGGGGGGCAAAAACATTCAGTACTTC
cdr3_aa: CSAGDRGGKNIQYF

v_call: TRBV13
clone_size: few
j_call: TRBJ1-2
d_call: NA
cdr3_nt: TGCGCCAGCAGCTTCAGTTCAGGCCTTAACTATGGCTACACCTTC
cdr3_aa: CASSFSSGLNYGYTF

v_call: TRBV11-3
clone_size: NA
j_call: TRBJ2-1
d_call: NA
cdr3_nt: TGTGCTAGTAGCGTAGATTGGAACAATGAGCAGTTCTTC
cdr3_aa: CASSVDWNNEQFF

v_call: TRBV18
clone_size: NA
j_call: TRBJ2-1
d_call: NA
cdr3_nt: TGTGCCAGCTCACCATGTCCAGGGGTTTACAATGAGCAGTTCTTC
cdr3_aa: CASSPCPGVYNEQFF

v_call: TRBV12-3/TRBV12-4
clone_size: many
j_call: TRBJ2-1
d_call: NA
cdr3_nt: TGTGCCAGCAGTCCTAGCGATTCGTCCTACAATGAGCAGTTCTTC
cdr3_aa: CASSPSDSSYNEQFF

v_call: TRBV5-4
clone_size: NA
j_call: TRBJ2-7
d_call: NA
cdr3_nt: TGTGCCAGCAGCTTGCATGGGGCGCGGAATGAGCAGTACTTC
cdr3_aa: CASSLHGARNEQYF

v_call: TRBV20-1
clone_size: many
j_call: TRBJ2-7
d_call: NA
cdr3_nt: TGCAGTGCTAGTCGCCGGGACTACGAGCAGTACTTC
cdr3_aa: CSASRRDYEQYF

v_call: TRBV11-2
clone_size: NA
j_call: TRBJ2-7
d_call: TRBD1
cdr3_nt: TGTGCCAGCAGCTCCGGGACAGGGGATGCCTACGAGCCGTACTTC
cdr3_aa: CASSSGTGDAYEPYF

v_call: TRBV12-3/TRBV12-4
clone_size: many
j_call: TRBJ2-2
d_call: NA
cdr3_nt: TGTGCCAGCAGTCATGGACTCTACCGGAACACCGGGGAGCTGTTTTTT
cdr3_aa: CASSHGLYRNTGELFF

v_call: TRBV6-5
clone_size: NA
j_call: TRBJ1-1
d_call: NA
cdr3_nt: TGTGCCAGCAAGCTTATAGGGACGAAGCCTGAAACTTTCTTT
cdr3_aa: CASKLIGTKPETFF

v_call: TRBV6-1
clone_size: NA
j_call: TRBJ2-1
d_call: TRBD2
cdr3_nt: TGTACCAGCACCCGACCGGGGGGTAATGAGCAGTTCTTC
cdr3_aa: CTSTRPGGNEQFF

v_call: TRBV6-5
clone_size: NA
j_call: TRBJ1-2
d_call: NA
cdr3_nt: TGTGCCAGCAGTTACCCAGGCTTGGGCAGGGAAGGGTCTAACTATGGCTACACCTTC
cdr3_aa: CASSYPGLGREGSNYGYTF

v_call: TRBV20-1
clone_size: NA
j_call: TRBJ2-5
d_call: TRBD1
cdr3_nt: TGCAGCGCTAAGACAGGGGTAAAAGAGACCCACTACTTC
cdr3_aa: CSAKTGVKETHYF

v_call: TRBV20-1
clone_size: NA
j_call: TRBJ1-2
d_call: NA
cdr3_nt: TGCAGTGGTGACGGGATAGGAGAGCTCTATGGCTACACCTTC
cdr3_aa: CSGDGIGELYGYTF

v_call: TRBV20-1
clone_size: NA
j_call: TRBJ2-7
d_call: TRBD2
cdr3_nt: TGCAGTGCTAGACCGGGACTAGCGGGAGACGGACAGTACTTC
cdr3_aa: CSARPGLAGDGQYF

v_call: TRBV5-4
clone_size: NA
j_call: TRBJ2-6
d_call: NA
cdr3_nt: TGTGCCAGCAGCACTGCGCTATCCAGCTCTGGGGCCAACGTCCTGACTTTC
cdr3_aa: CASSTALSSSGANVLTF

v_call: TRBV6-2/TRBV6-3
clone_size: NA
j_call: TRBJ1-1
d_call: TRBD1
cdr3_nt: TGTGCCGGCAGTTACGATTTGGGGACAGCGAACACTGAAGCTTTCTTT
cdr3_aa: CAGSYDLGTANTEAFF

v_call: TRBV4-1
clone_size: few
j_call: TRBJ2-4
d_call: NA
cdr3_nt: TGCGCCAGCAGCCAAGACGCGTTAGCCAAAAACATTCAGTACTTC
cdr3_aa: CASSQDALAKNIQYF

v_call: TRBV29-1
clone_size: NA
j_call: TRBJ2-3
d_call: TRBD1
cdr3_nt: TGTAGCGTCGGACAGGGCGGCGATACGCAGTTTTTT
cdr3_aa: CSVGQGGDTQFF

v_call: TRBV20-1
clone_size: NA
j_call: TRBJ2-2
d_call: NA
cdr3_nt: TGCAGTGTTACCTTGACTAGTCCGAACACCGGGGAGCTGTTTTTT
cdr3_aa: CSVTLTSPNTGELFF

v_call: TRBV28
clone_size: NA
j_call: TRBJ1-1
d_call: NA
cdr3_nt: TGTACCAGCACTTTAAGTGGCGGCCTCACTGAAGCTTTCTTT
cdr3_aa: CTSTLSGGLTEAFF

v_call: TRBV29-1
clone_size: many
j_call: TRBJ2-2
d_call: TRBD2
cdr3_nt: TGCAGCCATAAACGGGGGGAGGGCCTCGGGGAGCTGTTTTTT
cdr3_aa: CSHKRGEGLGELFF

v_call: TRBV11-2
clone_size: NA
j_call: TRBJ2-6
d_call: NA
cdr3_nt: TGTGCCAGCAGCCGTTTCAACTCTGGGGTCAACGTCCTGACCTTC
cdr3_aa: CASSRFNSGVNVLTF

v_call: TRBV11-2
clone_size: NA
j_call: TRBJ1-5
d_call: NA
cdr3_nt: TGTACCAGCAGCTTAGCGGGCCTAGGTAATCAGCCCCAGCATTTT
cdr3_aa: CTSSLAGLGNQPQHF

v_call: TRBV20-1
clone_size: NA
j_call: TRBJ2-7
d_call: NA
cdr3_nt: TGCAGTGCTAGAGCCCATGCCCGGGACAACTCCTACGAGCAGTACTTC
cdr3_aa: CSARAHARDNSYEQYF

v_call: TRBV7-3
clone_size: once
j_call: TRBJ2-1
d_call: TRBD1
cdr3_nt: TGTGGCAGCAGCCCAGACAGGGTGAGTGAGCAGTTCTTC
cdr3_aa: CGSSPDRVSEQFF

v_call: TRBV30
clone_size: many
j_call: TRBJ2-5
d_call: NA
cdr3_nt: TGTGCCTGGGACGGAGGGCAAGAGACCCAGTACTTC
cdr3_aa: CAWDGGQETQYF

v_call: TRBV7-8
clone_size: many
j_call: TRBJ2-5
d_call: NA
cdr3_nt: TGTGCCAGCAGCTTAGGCGTAGGGGTCCCTTCAAGGGAGACCCAGTACTTC
cdr3_aa: CASSLGVGVPSRETQYF

v_call: TRBV4-3
clone_size: many
j_call: TRBJ2-2
d_call: TRBD2
cdr3_nt: TGCGCCAGCAGCCAAGGGACTAGCGGGAACACCGGGGAGCTGTTTTTT
cdr3_aa: CASSQGTSGNTGELFF

v_call: TRBV4-3
clone_size: once
j_call: TRBJ2-6
d_call: NA
cdr3_nt: TGCGTCAGCAGCCAAGGCGCAGGTTTATCTGGAGCCAACGTCCTGACTTTC
cdr3_aa: CVSSQGAGLSGANVLTF

v_call: TRBV5-8
clone_size: NA
j_call: TRBJ2-7
d_call: NA
cdr3_nt: TGTGCCAGCAACCCCCAAGGATTTTCGCCTAGCAGCAGCTCCCACGAGCAGTACTTC
cdr3_aa: CASNPQGFSPSSSSHEQYF

v_call: TRBV11-1
clone_size: NA
j_call: TRBJ2-7
d_call: NA
cdr3_nt: TGTGCCAGGAGCACTGACAGAACCTACGAGCAGTACTTC
cdr3_aa: CARSTDRTYEQYF

v_call: TRBV4-3
clone_size: NA
j_call: TRBJ2-1
d_call: NA
cdr3_nt: TGCGCCAGTAGCCAAAACGTGGGAAGACACAATGAGCAGTTCTTC
cdr3_aa: CASSQNVGRHNEQFF

v_call: TRBV11-2
clone_size: NA
j_call: TRBJ2-1
d_call: NA
cdr3_nt: TGTGCCAGCAGCTTAGGAAGGCTACCTGAACAACTCTTC
cdr3_aa: CASSLGRLPEQLF

v_call: TRBV14
clone_size: NA
j_call: TRBJ1-5
d_call: NA
cdr3_nt: TGTACCAGCAGCCGAGGAGAATATCAGCCCCAGCATTTT
cdr3_aa: CTSSRGEYQPQHF

v_call: TRBV6-5
clone_size: NA
j_call: TRBJ1-6
d_call: NA
cdr3_nt: TGTGCCTGCAGTTACTCGATGACACGTAATAATTCACCCCTCCACTTT
cdr3_aa: CACSYSMTRNNSPLHF

v_call: TRBV6-5
clone_size: many
j_call: TRBJ1-1
d_call: NA
cdr3_nt: TGTGCCAGCAGACGAAAGGGAGTGAACACTGAAGCTTTCTTT
cdr3_aa: CASRRKGVNTEAFF

v_call: TRBV20-1
clone_size: NA
j_call: TRBJ2-7
d_call: NA
cdr3_nt: TGCAGTGCTTTGGGCCACACCTACGAGCGGTACTTC
cdr3_aa: CSALGHTYERYF

v_call: TRBV30
clone_size: NA
j_call: TRBJ1-2
d_call: NA
cdr3_nt: TGTGCCCGGAGCCACGGTAACTATGACTACACCTTC
cdr3_aa: CARSHGNYDYTF

v_call: TRBV10-2
clone_size: many
j_call: TRBJ2-7
d_call: NA
cdr3_nt: TGCGCCAGCAGTTTAGGGGCAGGGAGGAAGAACGAGCAGTACTTC
cdr3_aa: CASSLGAGRKNEQYF

v_call: TRBV11-2
clone_size: few
j_call: TRBJ2-7
d_call: TRBD1
cdr3_nt: TGTGCAGGCAGCTCGGGGACAGGCCGGACCTACGATCAGTACTTC
cdr3_aa: CAGSSGTGRTYDQYF

v_call: TRBV9
clone_size: NA
j_call: TRBJ2-7
d_call: NA
cdr3_nt: TGTGCCAGTAGCGTAGGGGTCGGGCAGGACTACGAGCAGTACTTC
cdr3_aa: CASSVGVGQDYEQYF

v_call: TRBV7-9
clone_size: NA
j_call: TRBJ2-3
d_call: TRBD1
cdr3_nt: TGTACCAGCAGCTTAGACCCAGGGGGCGCAGATACGCAGTATTTT
cdr3_aa: CTSSLDPGGADTQYF

v_call: TRBV7-8
clone_size: many
j_call: TRBJ2-2
d_call: NA
cdr3_nt: TGTGCCAGCAGCTTAGGGCAGTATGGCGGGGAGCTGTTTTTT
cdr3_aa: CASSLGQYGGELFF

v_call: TRBV20-1
clone_size: few
j_call: TRBJ2-7
d_call: NA
cdr3_nt: TGCAGTGTACCACCTCAGGAGAGGGGCTACGAGCAGTACTTC
cdr3_aa: CSVPPQERGYEQYF

v_call: TRBV12-5
clone_size: many
j_call: TRBJ2-4
d_call: NA
cdr3_nt: TGTGCTAGTGCCAAAGACGTCAGCCAGAACATTCAGTACTTC
cdr3_aa: CASAKDVSQNIQYF